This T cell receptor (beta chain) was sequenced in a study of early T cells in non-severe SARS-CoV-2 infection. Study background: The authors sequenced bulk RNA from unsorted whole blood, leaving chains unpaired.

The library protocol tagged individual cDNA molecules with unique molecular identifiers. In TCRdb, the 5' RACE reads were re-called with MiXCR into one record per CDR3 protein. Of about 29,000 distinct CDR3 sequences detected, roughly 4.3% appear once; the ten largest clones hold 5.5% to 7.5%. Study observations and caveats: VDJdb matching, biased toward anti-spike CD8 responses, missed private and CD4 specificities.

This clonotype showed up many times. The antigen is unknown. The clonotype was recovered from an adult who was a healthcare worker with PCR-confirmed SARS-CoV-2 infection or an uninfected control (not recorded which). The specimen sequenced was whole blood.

CDR3 in amino acids: CASTPLDRHNQPQHF. The CDR3 DNA reads TGTGCCAGTACCCCACTGGACAGGCACAATCAGCCCCAGCATTTT. The chain employs TRBV19 and TRBJ1-5, with 7 bases lining up with TRBD1. Germline CDR1 reads LNHDA; CDR2 reads SQIVND (reference sequence). The CDR3 runs to 15 residues. V dropped 7 bases and J dropped 3; count of bases not matched to a gene: 9.